Below are 10 T cell receptor beta chains sequenced from a single sample in a study of Graves' ophthalmopathy and Graves' hyperthyroidism. RNA served as the template for amplifying TCR beta CDR3 regions. First-round RT-PCR used HTBI primers; second-round multiplex PCR followed. TCRdb reanalysed the multiplex PCR reads using MiXCR and keeps one entry per CDR3 protein. The repertoire holds 300,000 to 400,000 distinct CDR3 sequences, about 18% seen once, with 2% to 3% in the top ten. Sequenced input: peripheral blood. The receptors come from an adult woman with stable Graves' hyperthyroidism.

This clonotype has at least ten counts. J is TRBJ2-7 and V is TRBV10-3; D is uncertain. The germline V gene encodes CDR1 ENHRY and CDR2 SYGVKD. V dropped 3 bases and J dropped 0 bases, with 21 bases sitting between them. The CDR3 totals 18 residues. CDR3 nucleotides: TGTGCCATCAGTGACCCTACGCTAACCACAGAGAACTCCTACGAGCAGTACTTC. It encodes CAISDPTLTTENSYEQYF.

This clonotype was observed many times. The gene calls are TRBV29-1 and TRBJ2-7; no reliable D call. The CDR3 totals 13 residues. Germline V gene lookup returns CDR1 SQVTM and CDR2 ANQGSEA. V lost 4 bases to trimming and J lost 3 bases, with 13 bases between them. The CDR3 region is CSVGKAPNYEQYF. CDR3 DNA sequence: TGCAGCGTTGGGAAAGCGCCGAACTACGAGCAGTACTTC.

Many counts were recorded for this clonotype. Here the CDR3 DNA reads TGTGCCAGCAGTTTAGCCTTGGGGACTCTTAACACTGAAGCTTTCTTT. Translated, it gives CASSLALGTLNTEAFF. The gene calls are TRBV12-3 or TRBV12-4 and TRBJ1-1; a possible D gene is TRBD1 (5 bases). The CDR3 has 16 residues. Deletions cut 0 bases from V and 2 bases from J, with 13 bases between.

The chain carries TRBV9 and TRBJ2-5, with D perhaps matching TRBD1 or TRBD2 (5 bases each). Trimming left V 3 bases short and J 5 bases short, with 17 bases between. Germline CDR1 reads SGDLS; CDR2 reads YYNGEE. The CDR3 has 15 residues. The CDR3 region has the DNA TGTGCCAGCAGCGAAGGGGTCGTATCGGGGGAGACCCAGTACTTC. Translated, it gives CASSEGVVSGETQYF.

This clonotype was seen just once. The chain employs TRBV6-1 and TRBJ1-5, with a possible D match to TRBD1 (6 bases). Deletions cut 8 bases from V and 0 bases from J, with 11 bases between. Germline CDR1 and CDR2: MNHNS and SASEGT. This CDR3 contains 14 residues. The CDR3 sequence: CASSGDNSNQPQHF. CDR3 nucleotides: TGTGCCAGCTCGGGGGACAATAGCAATCAGCCCCAGCATTTT.

This clonotype occurred a few times. CDR3 loop: CAWSRMSGTLVYEQYF. As DNA, the CDR3 is TGTGCCTGGAGTCGCATGAGTGGGACCCTAGTCTACGAGCAGTACTTC. The chain has TRBV30 and TRBJ2-7, with D perhaps being TRBD1 or TRBD2 (5 bases each). This CDR3 comprises 16 residues. With 2 bases removed from V and 3 bases from J, the gap between germline ends came to 20 bases. Germline V gives CDR1 GTSNPN, CDR2 SVGIG (reference sequence).

The table lists this clonotype with a few counts. The chain is built from TRBV20-1 and TRBJ2-5; possible D gene TRBD2, 6 bases. The CDR3 has 15 residues. With 0 bases removed from V and 2 bases from J, the gap between germline ends came to 13 bases. Germline CDR1 and CDR2: DFQATT and SNEGSKA (reference sequence). DNA of the CDR3: TGCAGTGCTAGAGATAGACTAGTTGGTCAAGAGACCCAGTACTTC. Its translation is CSARDRLVGQETQYF.

This clonotype was counted many times. The chain links TRBV5-5 to TRBJ2-7; 7 nucleotides agree with TRBD1. CDR1 and CDR2 from the germline V gene are SGHKS and YYEKEE (reference sequence). The CDR3 sequence is 15 residues long. Trimming cost V 0 bases and J 2 bases; bases outside gene matches: 5. CDR3 in DNA: TGTGCCAGCAGCTTGGCCGGGACAGCGGCCTACGAGCAGTACTTC. Translation: CASSLAGTAAYEQYF.

This clonotype was counted once. The chain uses TRBV12-3 or TRBV12-4 and TRBJ2-7, with 8 bases identical to TRBD1. V was pared by 2 bases and J by 2 bases, with 2 bases of the junction left unmatched. This CDR3 has 14 residues. The CDR3 sequence is CASSLNRGTYEQYF. The CDR3 DNA reads TGTGCCAGCAGTTTAAACAGGGGGACCTACGAGCAGTACTTC.

In this sample, this clonotype turned up many times. The chain combines TRBV19 with TRBJ1-3; D remains unclear. Germline V CDR1 and CDR2: LNHDA, SQIVND (reference sequence). This CDR3 is 17 amino acids long. V lost 4 bases and J lost 4, with 20 bases in between. The CDR3 sequence: CASSTTRAGRTGNTIYF. The DNA of the CDR3 is TGTGCCAGTAGTACAACCCGGGCTGGCAGGACCGGAAACACCATATATTTT.